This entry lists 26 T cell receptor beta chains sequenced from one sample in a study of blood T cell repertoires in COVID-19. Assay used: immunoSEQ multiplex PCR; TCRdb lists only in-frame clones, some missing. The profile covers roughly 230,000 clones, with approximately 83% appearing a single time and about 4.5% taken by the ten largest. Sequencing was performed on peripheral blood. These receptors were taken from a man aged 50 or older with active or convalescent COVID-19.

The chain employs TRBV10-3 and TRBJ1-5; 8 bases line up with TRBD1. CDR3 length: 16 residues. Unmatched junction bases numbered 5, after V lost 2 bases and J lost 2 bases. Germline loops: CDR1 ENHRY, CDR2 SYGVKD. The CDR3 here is CAISEATGQGNQPQHF. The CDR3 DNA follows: TGTGCCATCAGTGAGGCTACGGGACAGGGCAATCAGCCCCAGCATTTT.

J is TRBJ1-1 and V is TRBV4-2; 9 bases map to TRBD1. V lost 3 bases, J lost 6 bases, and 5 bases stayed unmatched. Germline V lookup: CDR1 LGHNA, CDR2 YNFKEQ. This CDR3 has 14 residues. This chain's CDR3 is CASSHGQGLAEAFF. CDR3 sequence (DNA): TGTGCCAGCAGCCACGGACAGGGGCTGGCTGAAGCTTTCTTT.

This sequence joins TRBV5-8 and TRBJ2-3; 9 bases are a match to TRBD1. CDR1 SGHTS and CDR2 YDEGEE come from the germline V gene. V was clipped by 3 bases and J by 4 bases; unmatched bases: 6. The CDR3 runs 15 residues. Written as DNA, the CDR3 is TGTGCCAGCAGCTCCGGACAGGGGCCCGCAGATACGCAGTATTTT. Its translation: CASSSGQGPADTQYF.

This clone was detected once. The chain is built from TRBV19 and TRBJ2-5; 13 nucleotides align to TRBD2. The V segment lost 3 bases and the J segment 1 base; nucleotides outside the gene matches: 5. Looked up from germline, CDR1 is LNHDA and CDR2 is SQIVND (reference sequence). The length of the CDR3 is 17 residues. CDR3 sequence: CASSMRTSGGFQETQYF. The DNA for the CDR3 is TGTGCCAGTAGTATGCGGACTAGCGGGGGTTTCCAAGAGACCCAGTACTTC.

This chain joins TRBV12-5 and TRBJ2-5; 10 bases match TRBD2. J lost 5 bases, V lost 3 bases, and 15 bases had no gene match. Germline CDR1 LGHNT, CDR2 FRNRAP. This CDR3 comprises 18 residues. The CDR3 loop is CASGFSPIAGGLGETQYF. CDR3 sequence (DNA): TGTGCTAGTGGTTTTTCTCCGATAGCGGGGGGCCTGGGGGAGACCCAGTACTTC.

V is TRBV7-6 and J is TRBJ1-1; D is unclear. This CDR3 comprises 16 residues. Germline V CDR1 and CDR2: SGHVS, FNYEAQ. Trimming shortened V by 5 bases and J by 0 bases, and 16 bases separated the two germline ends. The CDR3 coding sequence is TGTGCCAGCAGCCCGTCCCCCCGGGGAATGAACACTGAAGCTTTCTTT. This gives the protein CASSPSPRGMNTEAFF.

CDR3 amino acids: CASSGGGNIQYF. The CDR3 DNA is TGTGCCAGTAGCGGGGGGGGAAACATTCAGTACTTC. The chain links TRBV19 to TRBJ2-4; 8 nucleotides agree with TRBD2. Trimming at V came to 6 bases and at J to 6 bases, leaving 1 base not matched to a gene. This CDR3 is built from 12 residues. Looked up from germline, CDR1 is LNHDA and CDR2 is SQIVND (reference sequence). Filled out from reference TRBV19 and TRBJ2-4, the complete variable domain reads DGGITQSPKYLFRKEGQNVTLSCEQNLNHDAMYWYRQDPGQGLRLIYYSQIVNDFQKGDIAEGYSVSREKKESFPLTVTSAQKNPTAFYLCASSGGGNIQYFGAGTRLSVL.

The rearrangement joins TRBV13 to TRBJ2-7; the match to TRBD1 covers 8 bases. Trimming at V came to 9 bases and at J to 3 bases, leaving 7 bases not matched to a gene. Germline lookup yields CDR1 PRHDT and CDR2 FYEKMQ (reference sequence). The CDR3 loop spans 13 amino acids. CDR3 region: CASGQGGGYEQYF. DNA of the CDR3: TGTGCCAGTGGACAGGGAGGAGGCTACGAGCAGTACTTC.

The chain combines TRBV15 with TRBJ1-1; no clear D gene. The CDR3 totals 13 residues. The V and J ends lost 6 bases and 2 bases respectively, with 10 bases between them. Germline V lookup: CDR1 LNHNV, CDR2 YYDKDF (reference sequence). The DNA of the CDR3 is TGTGCCACCAGATCTACGATAAACACTGAAGCTTTCTTT. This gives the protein CATRSTINTEAFF. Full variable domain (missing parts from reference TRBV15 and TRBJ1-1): DAMVIQNPRYQVTQFGKPVTLSCSQTLNHNVMYWYQQKSSQAPKLLFHYYDKDFNNEADTPDNFQSRRPNTSFCFLDIRSPGLGDTAMYLCATRSTINTEAFFGQGTRLTVV.

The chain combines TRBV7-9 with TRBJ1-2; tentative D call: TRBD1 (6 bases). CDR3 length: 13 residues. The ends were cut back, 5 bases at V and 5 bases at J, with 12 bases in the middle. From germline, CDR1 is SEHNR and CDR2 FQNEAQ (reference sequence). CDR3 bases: TGTGCCAGCAGCCTACAGGGATTTTATGGCTACACCTTC. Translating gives CASSLQGFYGYTF.

Here the CDR3 DNA reads TGTGCCAGCAGCTTCGCACAGGGAGAAGCTTTCTTT. It yields the protein CASSFAQGEAFF. The chain links TRBV11-2 to TRBJ1-1; TRBD1 is a possible D gene (6 bases). CDR3 length equals 12 residues. V lost 3 bases and J lost 8, with 10 bases in between. Germline V gives CDR1 SGHAT, CDR2 FQNNGV.

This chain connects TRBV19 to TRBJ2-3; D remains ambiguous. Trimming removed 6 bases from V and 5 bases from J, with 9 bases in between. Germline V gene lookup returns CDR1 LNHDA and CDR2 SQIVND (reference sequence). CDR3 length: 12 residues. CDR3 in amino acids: CASRVSLDTQYF. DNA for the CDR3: TGTGCCAGTAGGGTTAGCTTAGATACGCAGTATTTT.

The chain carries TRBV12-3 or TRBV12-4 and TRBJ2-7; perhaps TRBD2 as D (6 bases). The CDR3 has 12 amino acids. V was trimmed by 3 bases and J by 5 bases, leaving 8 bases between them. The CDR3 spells CASSFPGDEQYF. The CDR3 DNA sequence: TGTGCCAGCAGTTTTCCGGGGGACGAGCAGTACTTC.

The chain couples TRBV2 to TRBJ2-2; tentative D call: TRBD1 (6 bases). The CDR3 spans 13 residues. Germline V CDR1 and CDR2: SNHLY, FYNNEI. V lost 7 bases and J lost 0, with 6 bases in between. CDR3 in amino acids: CASTGANTGELFF. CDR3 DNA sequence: TGTGCCAGCACAGGGGCGAACACCGGGGAGCTGTTTTTT.

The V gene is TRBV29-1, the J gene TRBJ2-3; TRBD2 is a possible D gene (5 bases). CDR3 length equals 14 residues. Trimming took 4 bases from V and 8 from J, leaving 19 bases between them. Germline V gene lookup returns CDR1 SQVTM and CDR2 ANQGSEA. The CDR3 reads CSVVQADSTSTQYF. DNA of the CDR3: TGCAGCGTTGTCCAAGCGGATTCAACCTCTACGCAGTATTTT.

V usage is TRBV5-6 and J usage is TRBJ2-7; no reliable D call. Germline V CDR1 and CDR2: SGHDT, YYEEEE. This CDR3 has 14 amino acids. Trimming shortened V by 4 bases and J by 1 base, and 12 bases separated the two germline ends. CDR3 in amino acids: CASSVISRSYEQYF. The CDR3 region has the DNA TGTGCCAGCAGCGTCATCTCTAGATCCTACGAGCAGTACTTC.

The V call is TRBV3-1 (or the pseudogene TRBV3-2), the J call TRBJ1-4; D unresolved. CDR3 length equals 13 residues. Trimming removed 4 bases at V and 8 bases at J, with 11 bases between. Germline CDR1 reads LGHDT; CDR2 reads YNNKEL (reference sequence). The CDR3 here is CASSPYTQEKLFF. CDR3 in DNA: TGTGCCAGCAGCCCATACACCCAGGAAAAACTGTTTTTT.

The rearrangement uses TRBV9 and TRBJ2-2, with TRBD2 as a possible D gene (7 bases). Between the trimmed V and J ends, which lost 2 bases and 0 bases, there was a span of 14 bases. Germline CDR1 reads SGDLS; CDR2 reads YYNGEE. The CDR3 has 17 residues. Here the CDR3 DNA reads TGTGCCAGCAGCGTCCCGGGCGGGGGCACGAACACCGGGGAGCTGTTTTTT. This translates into CASSVPGGGTNTGELFF.

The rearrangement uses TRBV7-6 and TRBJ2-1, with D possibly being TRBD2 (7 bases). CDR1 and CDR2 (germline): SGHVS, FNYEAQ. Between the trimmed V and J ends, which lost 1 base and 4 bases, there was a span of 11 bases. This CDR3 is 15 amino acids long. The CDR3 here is CASSLGGGGYNEQFF. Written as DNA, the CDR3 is TGTGCCAGCAGCTTAGGAGGGGGGGGTTACAATGAGCAGTTCTTC.

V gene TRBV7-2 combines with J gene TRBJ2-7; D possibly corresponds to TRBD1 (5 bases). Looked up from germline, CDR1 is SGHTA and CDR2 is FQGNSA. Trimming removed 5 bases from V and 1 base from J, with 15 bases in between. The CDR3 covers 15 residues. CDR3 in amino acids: CASSQGREGSYEQYF. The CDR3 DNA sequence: TGTGCCAGCAGCCAAGGCAGGGAAGGATCCTACGAGCAGTACTTC. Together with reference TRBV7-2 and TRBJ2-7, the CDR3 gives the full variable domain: GAGVSQSPSNKVTEKGKDVELRCDPISGHTALYWYRQSLGQGLEFLIYFQGNSAPDKSGLPSDRFSAERTGGSVSTLTIQRTQQEDSAVYLCASSQGREGSYEQYFGPGTRLTVT.

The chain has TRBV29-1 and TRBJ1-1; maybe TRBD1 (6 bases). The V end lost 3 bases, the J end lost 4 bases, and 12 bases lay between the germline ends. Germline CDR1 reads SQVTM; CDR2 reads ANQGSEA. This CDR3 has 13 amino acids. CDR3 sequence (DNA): TGCAGCGTTGATGAAGACAGGCTCACTGAAGCTTTCTTT. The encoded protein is CSVDEDRLTEAFF.

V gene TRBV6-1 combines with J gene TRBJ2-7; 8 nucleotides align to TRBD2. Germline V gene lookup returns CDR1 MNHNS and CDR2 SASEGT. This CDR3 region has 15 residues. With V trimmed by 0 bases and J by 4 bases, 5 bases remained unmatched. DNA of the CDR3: TGTGCCAGCAGTGAAGCGCTGGGCGGGGGGTACGAGCAGTACTTC. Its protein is CASSEALGGGYEQYF.

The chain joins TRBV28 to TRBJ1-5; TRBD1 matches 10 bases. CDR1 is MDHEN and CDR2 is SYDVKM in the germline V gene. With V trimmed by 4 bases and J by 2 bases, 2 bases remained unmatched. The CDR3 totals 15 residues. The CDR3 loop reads CASSSTGGRNQPQHF. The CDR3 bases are TGTGCCAGCAGTTCGACAGGGGGCCGCAATCAGCCCCAGCATTTT.

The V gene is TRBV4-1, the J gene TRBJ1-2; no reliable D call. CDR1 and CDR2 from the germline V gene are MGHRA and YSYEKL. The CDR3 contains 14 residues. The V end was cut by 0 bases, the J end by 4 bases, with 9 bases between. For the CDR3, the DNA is TGCGCCAGCAGCCAAGAGGGAGGGTTCTATGGCTACACCTTC. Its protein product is CASSQEGGFYGYTF.

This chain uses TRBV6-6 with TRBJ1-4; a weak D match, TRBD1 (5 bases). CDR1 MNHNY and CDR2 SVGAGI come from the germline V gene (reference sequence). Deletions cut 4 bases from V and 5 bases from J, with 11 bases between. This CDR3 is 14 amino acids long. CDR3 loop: CASSWAKGNEKLFF. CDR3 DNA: TGTGCCAGCAGTTGGGCGAAGGGGAATGAAAAACTGTTTTTT.

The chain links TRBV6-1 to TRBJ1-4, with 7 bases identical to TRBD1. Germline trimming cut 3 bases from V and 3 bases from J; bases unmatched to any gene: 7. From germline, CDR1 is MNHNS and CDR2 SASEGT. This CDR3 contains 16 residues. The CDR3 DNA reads TGTGCCAGCAGTGAGCAGGGGGACCTTCCTAATGAAAAACTGTTTTTT. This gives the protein CASSEQGDLPNEKLFF.